This entry lists 9 T cell receptor beta chains sequenced from one sample in a study of shared clonotypes between healthy human individuals. Assay: immunoSEQ multiplex PCR; the TCRdb copy retains only in-frame clones and omits some. The repertoire includes almost 750,000 clones, roughly 72% of them detected once, and over 1.5% sits in the top ten. Specimen: memory CD4+ T cells sorted from blood. Subset noted: CD45RA-negative fraction. These receptor sequences come from a woman aged 25 to 39 in good health.

The chain carries TRBV4-1 and TRBJ2-3, with TRBD2 as a possible D gene (6 bases). Germline loops: CDR1 MGHRA, CDR2 YSYEKL. This CDR3 comprises 16 residues. Trimming shortened V by 0 bases and J by 5 bases, and 15 bases separated the two germline ends. The CDR3 DNA is TGCGCCAGCAGCCAAGAAAGAGCGGGTATTGTAGATACGCAGTATTTT. Residues: CASSQERAGIVDTQYF.

The chain employs TRBV25-1 and TRBJ1-4; a possible D gene is TRBD1 (5 bases). This CDR3 region has 13 residues. V lost 10 bases and J 6 bases, leaving 15 bases between the germline ends. Germline V gene lookup returns CDR1 MGHDK and CDR2 SYGVNS. In DNA form, the CDR3 reads TGTGCCACCGGGCGGGGCAGGCATGAAAAACTGTTTTTT. Translated: CATGRGRHEKLFF.

J is TRBJ2-5 and V is TRBV6-1; TRBD1 matches at 8 bases. Germline V lookup: CDR1 MNHNS, CDR2 SASEGT. Trimming cost V 5 bases and J 5 bases; bases outside gene matches: 13. The CDR3 length is 16 residues. CDR3 in amino acids: CASSQEGQAQGETQYF. DNA of the CDR3: TGTGCCAGCAGTCAAGAGGGACAGGCACAGGGTGAGACCCAGTACTTC.

A few counts support this clone. The chain recombines TRBV18 with TRBJ2-3; D is unclear. Germline assignment: CDR1 KGHSH and CDR2 LQKENI. This CDR3 is built from 16 residues. V shed 1 base and J shed 0 bases, with 11 bases lying between them. In DNA, the CDR3 is TGTGCCAGCTCACCACGCAGCGCGGCGAGCACAGATACGCAGTATTTT. This encodes CASSPRSAASTDTQYF.

This clone occurred a few times. V is TRBV7-3 and J is TRBJ2-6, with unresolved D. CDR3 length: 14 residues. Germline V lookup: CDR1 SGHTA, CDR2 FQGTGA. Trimming shortened V by 5 bases and J by 4 bases, and 9 bases separated the two germline ends. CDR3 nucleotide sequence: TGTGCCAGCAGCCCTTTAGACGGGGCCAACGTCCTGACTTTC. It encodes CASSPLDGANVLTF.

The chain is built from TRBV18 and TRBJ2-3, with D perhaps TRBD2 (5 bases). Trimming took off 1 base at V and 0 bases at J, with 11 bases between the two ends. In germline, CDR1 is KGHSH, CDR2 LQKENI. The CDR3 is 16 amino acids. This CDR3 is CASSPLTEASTDTQYF. In DNA, the CDR3 is TGTGCCAGCTCACCACTAACGGAGGCTAGCACAGATACGCAGTATTTT.

As for this clone: A read error may explain this, as a much larger clone is one base away. Different DNA sequences within this sample yield the same CDR3. V usage is TRBV7-2 and J usage is TRBJ2-7; D is possibly TRBD1 (6 bases). V was trimmed by 4 bases and J by 3 bases, leaving 7 bases between them. The CDR3 runs 12 residues. The germline CDR1 and CDR2 sequences are SGHTA and FQGNSA. CDR3 sequence reads: CASSSQGYEQYF. The CDR3 DNA is TGTGCCAGCAGCTCACAGGGCTACGAGCAGTACTTC. The whole variable domain, remainder taken from reference TRBV7-2 and TRBJ2-7, is GAGVSQSPSNKVTEKGKDVELRCDPISGHTALYWYRQSLGQGLEFLIYFQGNSAPDKSGLPSDRFSAERTGGSVSTLTIQRTQQEDSAVYLCASSSQGYEQYFGPGTRLTVT.

This rearrangement joins TRBV19 to TRBJ1-1; D is ambiguous. The CDR3 sequence is 15 residues long. V lost 0 bases and J lost 5, with 13 bases in between. CDR1 is LNHDA, CDR2 SQIVND, per germline (reference sequence). This CDR3 is CASSIEFRLGTEAFF. The CDR3 region has the DNA TGTGCCAGTAGTATAGAGTTCAGGTTGGGAACTGAAGCTTTCTTT.

The chain is built from TRBV7-9 and TRBJ2-5; tentative D call: TRBD1 (5 bases). Between the trimmed V and J ends, which lost 2 bases and 2 bases, there was a span of 15 bases. Germline assignment: CDR1 SEHNR and CDR2 FQNEAQ (reference sequence). The CDR3 is 16 residues long. In DNA, the CDR3 is TGTGCCAGCAGCTTATCATTGAAGACAGATCAAGAGACCCAGTACTTC. This gives the protein CASSLSLKTDQETQYF.